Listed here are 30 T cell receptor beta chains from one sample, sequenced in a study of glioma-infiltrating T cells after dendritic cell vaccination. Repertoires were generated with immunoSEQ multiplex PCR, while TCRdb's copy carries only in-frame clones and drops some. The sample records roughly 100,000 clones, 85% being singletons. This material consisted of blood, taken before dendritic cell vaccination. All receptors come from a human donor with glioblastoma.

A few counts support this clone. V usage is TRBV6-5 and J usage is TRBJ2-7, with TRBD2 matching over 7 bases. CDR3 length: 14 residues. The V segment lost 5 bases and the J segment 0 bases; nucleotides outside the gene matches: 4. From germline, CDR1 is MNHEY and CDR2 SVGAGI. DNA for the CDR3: TGTGCCAGCAGTGGGCGGGGGAGCTCCTACGAGCAGTACTTC. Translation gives CASSGRGSSYEQYF.

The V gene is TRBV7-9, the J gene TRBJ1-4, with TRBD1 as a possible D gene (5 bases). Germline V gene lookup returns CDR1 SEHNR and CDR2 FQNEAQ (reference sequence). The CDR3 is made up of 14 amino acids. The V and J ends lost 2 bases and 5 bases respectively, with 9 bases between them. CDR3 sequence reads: CASSLQGLNEKLFF. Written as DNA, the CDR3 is TGTGCCAGCAGCTTACAGGGTTTGAATGAAAAACTGTTTTTT.

DNA of the CDR3: TGTGCCTGGAGTGCCACCGGACTAGCGGGGAGTGGGGGTGCCTACAATGAGCAGTTCTTC. It translates to CAWSATGLAGSGGAYNEQFF. V gene TRBV30 combines with J gene TRBJ2-1; 12 bases align to TRBD2. This CDR3 has 20 amino acids. Germline CDR1 and CDR2: GTSNPN and SVGIG (reference sequence). The junction had 15 bases not matched to a gene; V was cut back by 1 base and J by 2 bases.

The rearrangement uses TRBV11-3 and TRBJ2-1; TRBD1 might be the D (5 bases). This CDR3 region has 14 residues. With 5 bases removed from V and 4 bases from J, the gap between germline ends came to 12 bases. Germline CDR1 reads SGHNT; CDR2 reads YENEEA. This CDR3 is CASSQGGAYNEQFF. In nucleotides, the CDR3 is TGTGCCAGCAGCCAAGGTGGGGCGTACAATGAGCAGTTCTTC.

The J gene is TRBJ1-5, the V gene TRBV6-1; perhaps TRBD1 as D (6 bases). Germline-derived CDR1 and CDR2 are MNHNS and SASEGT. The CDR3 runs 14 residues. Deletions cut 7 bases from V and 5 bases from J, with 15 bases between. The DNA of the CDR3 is TGTGCCAGCAATCGTGGGGGCTTGGATCAGCCCCAGCATTTT. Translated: CASNRGGLDQPQHF.

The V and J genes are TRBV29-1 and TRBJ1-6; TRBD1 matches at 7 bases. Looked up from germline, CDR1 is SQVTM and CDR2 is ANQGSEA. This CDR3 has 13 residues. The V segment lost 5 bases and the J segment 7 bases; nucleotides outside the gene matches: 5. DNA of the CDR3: TGCAGCGTTAGGACAGGACGGAATTCACCCCTCCACTTT. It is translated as CSVRTGRNSPLHF.

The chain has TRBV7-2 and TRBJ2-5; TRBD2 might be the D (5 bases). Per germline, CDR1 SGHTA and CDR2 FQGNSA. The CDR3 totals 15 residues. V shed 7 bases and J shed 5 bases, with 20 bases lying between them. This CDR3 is CASNRLASREETQYF. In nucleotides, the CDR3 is TGTGCCAGCAACCGTTTGGCAAGTAGGGAGGAGACCCAGTACTTC.

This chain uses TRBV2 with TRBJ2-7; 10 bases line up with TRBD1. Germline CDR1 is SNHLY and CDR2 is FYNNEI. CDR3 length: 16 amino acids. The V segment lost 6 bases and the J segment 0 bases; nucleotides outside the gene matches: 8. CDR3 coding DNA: TGTGCCAGCAGCGTGGACAGGGGGTCCTACTCCTACGAGCAGTACTTC. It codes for CASSVDRGSYSYEQYF.

In nucleotides, the CDR3 is TGTGCCAGCAGCATGGGACACCTCTACGAGCAGTACTTC. Its translation is CASSMGHLYEQYF. V and J are TRBV7-2 and TRBJ2-7; D is perhaps TRBD1 (6 bases). The CDR3 runs 13 residues. Trimming shortened V by 5 bases and J by 3 bases, and 11 bases separated the two germline ends. Germline CDR1 reads SGHTA; CDR2 reads FQGNSA.

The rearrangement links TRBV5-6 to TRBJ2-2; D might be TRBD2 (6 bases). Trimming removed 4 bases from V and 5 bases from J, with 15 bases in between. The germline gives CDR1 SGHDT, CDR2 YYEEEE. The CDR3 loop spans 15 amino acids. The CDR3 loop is CASSPGGGSTGELFF. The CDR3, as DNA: TGTGCCAGCAGCCCCGGGGGAGGCTCGACCGGGGAGCTGTTTTTT. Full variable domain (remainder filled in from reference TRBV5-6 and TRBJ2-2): DAGVTQSPTHLIKTRGQQVTLRCSPKSGHDTVSWYQQALGQGPQFIFQYYEEEERQRGNFPDRFSGHQFPNYSSELNVNALLLGDSALYLCASSPGGGSTGELFFGEGSRLTVL.

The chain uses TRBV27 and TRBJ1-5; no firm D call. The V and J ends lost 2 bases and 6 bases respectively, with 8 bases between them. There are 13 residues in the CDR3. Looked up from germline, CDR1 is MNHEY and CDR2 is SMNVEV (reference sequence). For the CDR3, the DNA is TGTGCCAGCAGTTTAGGGCAGATTCAGCCCCAGCATTTT. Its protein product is CASSLGQIQPQHF.

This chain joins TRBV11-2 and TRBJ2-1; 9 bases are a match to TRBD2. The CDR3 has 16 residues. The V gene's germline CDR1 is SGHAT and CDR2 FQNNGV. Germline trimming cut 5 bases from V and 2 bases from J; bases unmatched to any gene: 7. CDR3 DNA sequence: TGTGCCAGCAGCCTAATGCTAGCGGGGACCTACAATGAGCAGTTCTTC. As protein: CASSLMLAGTYNEQFF.

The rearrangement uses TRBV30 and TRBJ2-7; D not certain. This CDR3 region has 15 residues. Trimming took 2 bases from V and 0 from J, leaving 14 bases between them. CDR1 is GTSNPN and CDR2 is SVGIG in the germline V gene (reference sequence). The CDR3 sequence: CAWSKVGSSSYEQYF. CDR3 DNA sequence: TGTGCCTGGAGTAAAGTTGGGTCTAGCTCCTACGAGCAGTACTTC.

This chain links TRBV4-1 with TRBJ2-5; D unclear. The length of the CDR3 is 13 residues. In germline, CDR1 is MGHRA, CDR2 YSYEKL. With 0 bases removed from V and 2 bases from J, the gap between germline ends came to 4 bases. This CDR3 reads CASSQELQETQYF. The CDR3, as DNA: TGCGCCAGCAGCCAAGAACTGCAAGAGACCCAGTACTTC.

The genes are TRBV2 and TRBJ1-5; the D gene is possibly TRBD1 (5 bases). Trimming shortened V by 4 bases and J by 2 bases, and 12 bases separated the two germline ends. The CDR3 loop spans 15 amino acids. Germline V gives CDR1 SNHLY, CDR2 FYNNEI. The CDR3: CASSVIATGNQPQHF. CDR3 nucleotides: TGTGCCAGCAGTGTCATCGCGACAGGCAATCAGCCCCAGCATTTT.

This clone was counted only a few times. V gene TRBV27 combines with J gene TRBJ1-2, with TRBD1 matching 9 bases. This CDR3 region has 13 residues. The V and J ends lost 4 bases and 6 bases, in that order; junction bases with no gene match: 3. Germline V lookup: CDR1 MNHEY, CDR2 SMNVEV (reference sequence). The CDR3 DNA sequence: TGTGCCAGCAGTTCCCGGACAGGGGATGGCTACACCTTC. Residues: CASSSRTGDGYTF.

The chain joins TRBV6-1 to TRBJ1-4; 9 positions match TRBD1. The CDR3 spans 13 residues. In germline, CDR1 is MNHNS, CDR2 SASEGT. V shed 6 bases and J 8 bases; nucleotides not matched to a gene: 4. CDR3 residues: CASRGTGREKLFF. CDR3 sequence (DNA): TGTGCCAGCAGGGGGACAGGGCGAGAAAAACTGTTTTTT.

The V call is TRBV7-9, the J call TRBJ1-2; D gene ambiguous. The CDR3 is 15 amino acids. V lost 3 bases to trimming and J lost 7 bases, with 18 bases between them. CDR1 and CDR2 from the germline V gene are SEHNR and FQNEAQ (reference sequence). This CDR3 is CASSLLGPGPFGYTF. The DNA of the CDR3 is TGTGCCAGCAGCTTGTTAGGTCCTGGGCCCTTTGGCTACACCTTC.

The CDR3, as DNA: TGCGCCAGCAGCCAAGAAAGGGCGGGAGGCGAAGAGACCCAGTACTTC. It specifies CASSQERAGGEETQYF. The chain combines TRBV4-3 with TRBJ2-5; TRBD2 agrees at 8 bases. Germline V lookup: CDR1 LGHNA, CDR2 YSLEER. After removal of 0 bases from V and 3 bases from J, the junction contained 6 bases not matched to a gene. This CDR3 has 16 amino acids.

CDR3 in DNA: TGTGCCAGCAGTTTACGGGTCGCCAGAACTGAAGCTTTCTTT. The encoded protein is CASSLRVARTEAFF. The rearrangement links TRBV6-1 to TRBJ1-1, with D uncertain. V was cut by 5 bases and J by 5 bases, with 15 bases left in between. CDR1 is MNHNS, CDR2 SASEGT, per germline. CDR3 length: 14 amino acids.

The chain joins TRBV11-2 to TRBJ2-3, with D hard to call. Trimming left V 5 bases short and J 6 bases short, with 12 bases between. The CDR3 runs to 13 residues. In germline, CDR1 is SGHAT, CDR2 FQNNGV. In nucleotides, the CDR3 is TGTGCCAGCAGCCCGCCCTCGGAGGATACGCAGTATTTT. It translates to CASSPPSEDTQYF.

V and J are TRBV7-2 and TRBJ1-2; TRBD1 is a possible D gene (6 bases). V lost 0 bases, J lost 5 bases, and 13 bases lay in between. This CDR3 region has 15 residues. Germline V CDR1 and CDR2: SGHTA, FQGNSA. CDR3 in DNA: TGTGCCAGCAGCTTAGCAACAGGGTTTGGGTATGGCTACACCTTC. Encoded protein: CASSLATGFGYGYTF.

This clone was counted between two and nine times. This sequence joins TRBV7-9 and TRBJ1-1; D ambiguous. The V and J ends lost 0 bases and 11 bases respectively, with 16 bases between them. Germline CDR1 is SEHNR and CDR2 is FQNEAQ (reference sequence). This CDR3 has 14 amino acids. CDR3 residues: CASSLAAGGREAFF. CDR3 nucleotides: TGTGCCAGCAGCTTAGCCGCGGGCGGGAGGGAGGCTTTCTTT.

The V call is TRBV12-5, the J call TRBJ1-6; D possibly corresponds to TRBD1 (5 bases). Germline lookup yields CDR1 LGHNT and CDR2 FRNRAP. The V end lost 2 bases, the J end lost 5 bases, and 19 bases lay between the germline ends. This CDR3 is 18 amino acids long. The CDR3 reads CASGLRFFGGRNNSPLHF. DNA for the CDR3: TGTGCTAGTGGTTTGAGATTCTTCGGGGGACGGAATAATTCACCCCTCCACTTT. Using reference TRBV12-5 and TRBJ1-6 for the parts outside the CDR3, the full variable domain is DARVTQTPRHKVTEMGQEVTMRCQPILGHNTVFWYRQTMMQGLELLAYFRNRAPLDDSGMPKDRFSAEMPDATLATLKIQPSEPRDSAVYFCASGLRFFGGRNNSPLHFGNGTRLTVT.

CDR3 in DNA: TGTGCCAGCAGCGCGGCCCCTACAGAGAACTATGGCTACACCTTC. Its protein is CASSAAPTENYGYTF. The rearrangement uses TRBV9 and TRBJ1-2, with D unresolved. V shed 3 bases and J shed 2 bases, with 14 bases lying between them. Looked up from germline, CDR1 is SGDLS and CDR2 is YYNGEE. This CDR3 has 15 amino acids.

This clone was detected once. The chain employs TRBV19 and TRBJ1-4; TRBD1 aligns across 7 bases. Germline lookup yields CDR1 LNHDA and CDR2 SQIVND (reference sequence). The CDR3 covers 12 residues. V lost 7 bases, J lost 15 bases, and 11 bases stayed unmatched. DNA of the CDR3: TGTGCCAGTACCTACACCGGGACAGAAATGTTTTTT. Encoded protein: CASTYTGTEMFF.

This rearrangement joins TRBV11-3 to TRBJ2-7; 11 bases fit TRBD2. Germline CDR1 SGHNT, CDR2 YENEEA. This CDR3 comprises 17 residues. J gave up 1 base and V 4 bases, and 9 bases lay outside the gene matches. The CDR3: CASSSFAGLAVSYEQYF. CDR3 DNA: TGTGCCAGCAGCTCCTTCGCGGGACTAGCGGTTTCCTACGAGCAGTACTTC.

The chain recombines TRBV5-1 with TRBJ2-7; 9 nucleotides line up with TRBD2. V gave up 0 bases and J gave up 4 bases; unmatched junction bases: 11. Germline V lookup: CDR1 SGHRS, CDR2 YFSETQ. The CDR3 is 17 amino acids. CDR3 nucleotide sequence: TGCGCCAGCAGCTTGGCCCTAGCGGGGTCGTTCTTATACGAGCAGTACTTC. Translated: CASSLALAGSFLYEQYF.

CDR3 DNA sequence: TGTGCCAGCAGCCAAGCGACTAGCGACTACGAGCAGTACTTC. This encodes CASSQATSDYEQYF. The chain is built from TRBV4-2 and TRBJ2-7; 8 nucleotides match TRBD2. The CDR3 sequence is 14 residues long. The germline gives CDR1 LGHNA, CDR2 YNFKEQ. J was trimmed by 3 bases and V by 1 base; bases with no gene match: 2.

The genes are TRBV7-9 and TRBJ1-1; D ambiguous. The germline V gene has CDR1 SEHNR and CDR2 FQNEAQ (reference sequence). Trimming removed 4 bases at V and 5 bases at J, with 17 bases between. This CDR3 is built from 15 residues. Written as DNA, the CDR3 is TGTGCCAGCAGCTCGATGGTAGGGAGCGGTACTGAAGCTTTCTTT. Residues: CASSSMVGSGTEAFF.